This T cell receptor (beta chain) was identified in a study of cytomegalovirus exposure and HLA in healthy donors. General study points: Overall, under 200 TCR beta chains were annotated as cytomegalovirus-associated. According to a later analysis, TCR clusters from the first cohort tended to co-occur in the 120 or so validation repertoires. In vitro data verified a few CMV-associated chains as specific for CMV antigens. It was reportedly the case that the classifier diagnosed cytomegalovirus status with high specificity and sensitivity.

As for this clone: Its target is not known.

Per germline, CDR1 MDHEN and CDR2 SYDVKM. Trimming shortened V by 4 bases and J by 1 base, and 16 bases separated the two germline ends. This CDR3 comprises 16 residues. Profiled with immunoSEQ multiplex PCR; TCRdb holds only in-frame clones, not every one. The sample carries roughly 70,000 clones, over 85% recorded once. Sequencing used PBMCs. V gene TRBV28 combines with J gene TRBJ2-5; perhaps TRBD1 as D (6 bases). The sequence was collected from a man aged 18 to 29 in good health and CMV-seropositive. This CDR3 reads CASSSFLTGSQETQYF. The CDR3 DNA reads TGTGCCAGCAGTTCTTTTCTTACAGGGAGCCAAGAGACCCAGTACTTC.